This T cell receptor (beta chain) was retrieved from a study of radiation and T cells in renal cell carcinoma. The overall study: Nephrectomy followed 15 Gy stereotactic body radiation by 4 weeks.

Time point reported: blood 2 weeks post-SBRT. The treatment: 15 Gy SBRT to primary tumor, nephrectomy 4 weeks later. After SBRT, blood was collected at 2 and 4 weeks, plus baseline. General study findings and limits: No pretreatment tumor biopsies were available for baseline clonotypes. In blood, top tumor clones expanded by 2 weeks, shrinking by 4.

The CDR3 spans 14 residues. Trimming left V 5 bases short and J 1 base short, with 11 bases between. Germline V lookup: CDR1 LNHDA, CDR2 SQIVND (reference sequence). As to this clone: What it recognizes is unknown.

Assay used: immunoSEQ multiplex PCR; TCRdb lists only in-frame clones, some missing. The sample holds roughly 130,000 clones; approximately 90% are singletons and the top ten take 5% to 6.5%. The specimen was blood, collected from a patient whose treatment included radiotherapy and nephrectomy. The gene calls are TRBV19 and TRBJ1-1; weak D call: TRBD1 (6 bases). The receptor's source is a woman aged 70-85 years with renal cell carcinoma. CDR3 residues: CASSLPGQNTEAFF. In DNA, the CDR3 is TGTGCCAGTAGTCTACCGGGACAGAACACTGAAGCTTTCTTT.